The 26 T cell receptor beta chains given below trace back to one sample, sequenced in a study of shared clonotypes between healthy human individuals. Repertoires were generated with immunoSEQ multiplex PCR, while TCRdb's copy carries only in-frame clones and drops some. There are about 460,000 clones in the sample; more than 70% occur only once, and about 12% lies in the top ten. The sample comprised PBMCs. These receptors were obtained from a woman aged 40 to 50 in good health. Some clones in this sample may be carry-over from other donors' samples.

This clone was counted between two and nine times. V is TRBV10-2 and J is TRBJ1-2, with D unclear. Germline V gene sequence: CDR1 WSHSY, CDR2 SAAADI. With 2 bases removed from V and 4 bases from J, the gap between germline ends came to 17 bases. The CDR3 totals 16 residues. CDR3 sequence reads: CASSEGRLLSRYGYTF. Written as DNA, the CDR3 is TGCGCCAGCAGTGAGGGACGCCTTCTTTCGCGCTATGGCTACACCTTC.

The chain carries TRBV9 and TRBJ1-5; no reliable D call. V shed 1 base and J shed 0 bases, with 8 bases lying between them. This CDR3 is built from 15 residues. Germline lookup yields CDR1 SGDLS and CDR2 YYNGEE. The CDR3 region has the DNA TGTGCCAGCAGCGTAAGGAGTATTAGCAATCAGCCCCAGCATTTT. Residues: CASSVRSISNQPQHF. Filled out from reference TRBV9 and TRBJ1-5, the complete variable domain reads DSGVTQTPKHLITATGQRVTLRCSPRSGDLSVYWYQQSLDQGLQFLIQYYNGEERAKGNILERFSAQQFPDLHSELNLSSLELGDSALYFCASSVRSISNQPQHFGDGTRLSIL.

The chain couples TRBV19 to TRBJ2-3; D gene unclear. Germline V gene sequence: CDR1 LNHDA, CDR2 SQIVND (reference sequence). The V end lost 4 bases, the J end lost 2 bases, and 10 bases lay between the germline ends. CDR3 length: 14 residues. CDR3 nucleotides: TGTGCCAGTAGTAAACTATCCTTCACAGATACGCAGTATTTT. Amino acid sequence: CASSKLSFTDTQYF.

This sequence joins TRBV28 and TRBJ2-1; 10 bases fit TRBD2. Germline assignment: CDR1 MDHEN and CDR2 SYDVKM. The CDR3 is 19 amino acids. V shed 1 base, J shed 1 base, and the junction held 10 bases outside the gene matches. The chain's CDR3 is CASSLYPSGSLRSYNEQFF. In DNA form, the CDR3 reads TGTGCCAGCAGTTTATATCCTAGCGGGAGTTTGAGGTCCTACAATGAGCAGTTCTTC.

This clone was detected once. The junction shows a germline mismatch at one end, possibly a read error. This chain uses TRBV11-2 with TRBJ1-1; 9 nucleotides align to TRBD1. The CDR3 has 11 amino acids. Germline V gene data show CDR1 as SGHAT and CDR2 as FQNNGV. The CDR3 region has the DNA TGTGCCAGCAGCCAAGGGACAGGGATGATCTTT. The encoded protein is CASSQGTGMIF.

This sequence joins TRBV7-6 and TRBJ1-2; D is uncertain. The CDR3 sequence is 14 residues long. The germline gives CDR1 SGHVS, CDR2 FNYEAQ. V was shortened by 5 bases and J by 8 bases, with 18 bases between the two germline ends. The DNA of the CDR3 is TGTGCCAGCAGCCCGACGCTTCACGAAGGCGGCTACACCTTC. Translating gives CASSPTLHEGGYTF.

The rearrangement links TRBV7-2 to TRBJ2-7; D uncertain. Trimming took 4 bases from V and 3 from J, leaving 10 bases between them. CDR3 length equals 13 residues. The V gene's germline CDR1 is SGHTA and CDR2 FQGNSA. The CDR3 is CASSSYPYYEQYF. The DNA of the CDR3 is TGTGCCAGCAGCTCGTACCCCTACTACGAGCAGTACTTC.

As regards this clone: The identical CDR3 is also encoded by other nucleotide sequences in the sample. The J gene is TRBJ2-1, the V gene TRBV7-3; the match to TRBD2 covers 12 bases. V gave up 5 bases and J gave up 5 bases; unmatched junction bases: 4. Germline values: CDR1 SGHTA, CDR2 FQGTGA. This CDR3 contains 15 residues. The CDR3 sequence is CASSGGLAGHNEQFF. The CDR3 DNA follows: TGTGCCAGCAGCGGGGGACTAGCGGGTCACAATGAGCAGTTCTTC.

As DNA, the CDR3 is TGTGCCTGGAGGGAAGTGGACACCATCTACACCTTC. Protein: CAWREVDTIYTF. The rearrangement links TRBV30 to TRBJ1-2, with D tentatively TRBD1 (5 bases). The CDR3 covers 12 residues. Germline assignment: CDR1 GTSNPN and CDR2 SVGIG (reference sequence). V was clipped by 3 bases and J by 10 bases, with 15 bases between them.

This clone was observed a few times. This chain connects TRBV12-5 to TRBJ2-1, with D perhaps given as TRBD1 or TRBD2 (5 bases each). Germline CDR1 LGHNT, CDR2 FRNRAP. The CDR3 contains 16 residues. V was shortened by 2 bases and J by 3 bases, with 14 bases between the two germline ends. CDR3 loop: CASGLNVRGFYNEQFF. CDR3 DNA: TGTGCTAGTGGTTTGAACGTGAGGGGATTCTACAATGAGCAGTTCTTC.

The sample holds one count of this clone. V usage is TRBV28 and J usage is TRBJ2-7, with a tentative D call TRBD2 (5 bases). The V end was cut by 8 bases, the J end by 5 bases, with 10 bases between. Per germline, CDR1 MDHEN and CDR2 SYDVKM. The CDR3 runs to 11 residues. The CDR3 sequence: CASAGSHEQYF. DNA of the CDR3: TGTGCCAGCGCGGGTTCACACGAGCAGTACTTC.

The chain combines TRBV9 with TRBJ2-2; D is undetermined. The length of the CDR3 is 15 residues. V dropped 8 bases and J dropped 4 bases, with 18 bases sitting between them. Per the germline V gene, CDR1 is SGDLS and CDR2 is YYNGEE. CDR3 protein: CASKLGSSGTGELFF. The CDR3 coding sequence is TGTGCCAGTAAACTTGGTAGCTCGGGCACCGGGGAGCTGTTTTTT.

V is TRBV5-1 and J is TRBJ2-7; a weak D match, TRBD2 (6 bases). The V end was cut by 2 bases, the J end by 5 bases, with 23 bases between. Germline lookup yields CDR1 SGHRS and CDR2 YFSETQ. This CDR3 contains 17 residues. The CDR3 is CASSLLSEGQTSHEQYF. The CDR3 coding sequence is TGCGCCAGCAGCTTACTTTCGGAGGGGCAAACTTCCCACGAGCAGTACTTC.

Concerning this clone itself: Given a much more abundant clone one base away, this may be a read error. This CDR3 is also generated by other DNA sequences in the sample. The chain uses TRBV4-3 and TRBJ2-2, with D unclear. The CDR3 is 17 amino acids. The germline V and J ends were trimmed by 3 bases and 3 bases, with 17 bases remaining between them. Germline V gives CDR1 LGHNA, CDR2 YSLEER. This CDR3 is CASSHSPTRADTGELFF. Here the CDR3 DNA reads TGCGCCAGCAGCCACTCCCCGACACGGGCGGACACCGGGGAGCTGTTTTTT.

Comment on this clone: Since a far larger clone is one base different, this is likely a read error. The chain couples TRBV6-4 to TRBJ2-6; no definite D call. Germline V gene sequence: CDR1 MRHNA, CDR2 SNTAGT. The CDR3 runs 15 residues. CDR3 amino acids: CANSDTRSGANVLTF. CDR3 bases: TGTGCCAACAGTGACACGCGATCTGGGGCCAACGTCCTGACTTTC.

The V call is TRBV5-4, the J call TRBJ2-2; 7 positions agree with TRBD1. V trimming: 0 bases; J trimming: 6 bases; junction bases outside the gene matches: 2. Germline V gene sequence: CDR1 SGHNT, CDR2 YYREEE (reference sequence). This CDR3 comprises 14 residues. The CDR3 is CASSLDRGPGELFF. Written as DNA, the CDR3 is TGTGCCAGCAGCTTGGACAGGGGTCCCGGGGAGCTGTTTTTT. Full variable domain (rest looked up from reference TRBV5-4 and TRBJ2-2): ETGVTQSPTHLIKTRGQQVTLRCSSQSGHNTVSWYQQALGQGPQFIFQYYREEENGRGNFPPRFSGLQFPNYSSELNVNALELDDSALYLCASSLDRGPGELFFGEGSRLTVL.

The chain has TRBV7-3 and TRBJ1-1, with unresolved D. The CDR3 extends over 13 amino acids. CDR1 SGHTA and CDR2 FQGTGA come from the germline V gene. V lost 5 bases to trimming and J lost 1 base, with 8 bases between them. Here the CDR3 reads CASSIEPNTEAFF. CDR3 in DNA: TGTGCCAGCAGCATTGAACCGAACACTGAAGCTTTCTTT. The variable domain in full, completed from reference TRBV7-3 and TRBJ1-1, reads GAGVSQTPSNKVTEKGKYVELRCDPISGHTALYWYRQSLGQGPEFLIYFQGTGAADDSGLPNDRFFAVRPEGSVSTLKIQRTERGDSAVYLCASSIEPNTEAFFGQGTRLTVV.

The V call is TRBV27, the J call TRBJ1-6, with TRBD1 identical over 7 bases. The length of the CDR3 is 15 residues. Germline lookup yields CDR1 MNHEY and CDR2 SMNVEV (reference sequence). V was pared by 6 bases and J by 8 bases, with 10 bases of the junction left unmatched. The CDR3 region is CASRLQGYQDSPLHF. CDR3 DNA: TGTGCCAGCAGACTACAGGGGTATCAAGATTCACCCCTCCACTTT.

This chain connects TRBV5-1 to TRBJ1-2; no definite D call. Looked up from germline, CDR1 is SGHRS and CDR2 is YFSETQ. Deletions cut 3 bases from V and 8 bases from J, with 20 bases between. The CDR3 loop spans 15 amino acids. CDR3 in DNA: TGCGCCAGCAGCTCTACGGGCCGCCCCCGGCCCGGCTACACCTTC. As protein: CASSSTGRPRPGYTF.

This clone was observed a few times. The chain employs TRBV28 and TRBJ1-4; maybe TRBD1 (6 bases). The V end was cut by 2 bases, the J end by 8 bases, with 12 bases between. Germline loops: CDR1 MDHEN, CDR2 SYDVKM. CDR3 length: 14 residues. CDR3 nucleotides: TGTGCCAGCAGTTTAAGGCAGGGGATAGAAAAACTGTTTTTT. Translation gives CASSLRQGIEKLFF.

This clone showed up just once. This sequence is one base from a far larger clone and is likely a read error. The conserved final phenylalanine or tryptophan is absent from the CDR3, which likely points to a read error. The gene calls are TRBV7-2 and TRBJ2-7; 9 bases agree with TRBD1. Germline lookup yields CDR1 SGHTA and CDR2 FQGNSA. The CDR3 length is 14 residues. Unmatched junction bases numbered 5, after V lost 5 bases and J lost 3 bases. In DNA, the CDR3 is TGTGCCAGCAGCATTCTGACAGGGGGCTACGAGCAGTACCTC. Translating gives CASSILTGGYEQYL.

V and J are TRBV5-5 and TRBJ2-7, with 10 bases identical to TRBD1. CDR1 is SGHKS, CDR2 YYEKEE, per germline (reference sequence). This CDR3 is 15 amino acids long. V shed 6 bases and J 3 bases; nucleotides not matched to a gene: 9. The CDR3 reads CASIGQGVMGYEQYF. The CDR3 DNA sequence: TGTGCCAGCATAGGACAGGGGGTTATGGGCTACGAGCAGTACTTC.

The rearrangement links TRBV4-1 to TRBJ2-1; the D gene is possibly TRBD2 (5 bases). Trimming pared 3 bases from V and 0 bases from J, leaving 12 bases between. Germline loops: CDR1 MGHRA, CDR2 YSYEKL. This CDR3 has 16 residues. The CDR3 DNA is TGCGCCAGCAGCCATCTCGGACTCAGCTCCTACAATGAGCAGTTCTTC. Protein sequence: CASSHLGLSSYNEQFF.

This CDR3 reads CASSQEGAMGQGGSWAMNTEAFF. The CDR3, as DNA: TGTGCCAGCAGCCAAGAAGGCGCAATGGGACAGGGAGGTTCCTGGGCGATGAACACTGAAGCTTTCTTT. The chain couples TRBV4-2 to TRBJ1-1; 9 bases map to TRBD1. The CDR3 spans 23 residues. Per the germline V gene, CDR1 is LGHNA and CDR2 is YNFKEQ. With V trimmed by 0 bases and J by 0 bases, 23 bases remained unmatched.

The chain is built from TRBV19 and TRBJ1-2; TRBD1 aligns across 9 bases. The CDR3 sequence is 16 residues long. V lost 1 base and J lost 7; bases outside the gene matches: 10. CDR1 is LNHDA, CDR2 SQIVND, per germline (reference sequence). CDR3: CASSIGNRGQGSGYTF. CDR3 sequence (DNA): TGTGCCAGTAGTATAGGGAACAGGGGGCAAGGGAGTGGCTACACCTTC.

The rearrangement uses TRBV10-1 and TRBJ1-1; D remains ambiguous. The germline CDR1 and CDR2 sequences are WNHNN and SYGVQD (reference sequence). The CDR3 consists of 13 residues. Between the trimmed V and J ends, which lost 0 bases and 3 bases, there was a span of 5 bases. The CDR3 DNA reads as TGCGCCAGCAGTGAGTCGGCAGACACTGAAGCTTTCTTT. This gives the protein CASSESADTEAFF.